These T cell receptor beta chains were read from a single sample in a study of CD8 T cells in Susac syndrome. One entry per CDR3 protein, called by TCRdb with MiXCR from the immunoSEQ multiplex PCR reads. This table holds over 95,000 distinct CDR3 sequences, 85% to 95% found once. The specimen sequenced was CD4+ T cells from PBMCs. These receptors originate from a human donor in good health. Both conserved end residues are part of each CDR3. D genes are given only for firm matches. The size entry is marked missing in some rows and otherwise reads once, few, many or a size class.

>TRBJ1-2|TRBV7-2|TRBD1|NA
CASSLGQVALYGYTF
TGTGCCAGCAGCCTCGGACAGGTCGCCCTCTATGGCTACACCTTC
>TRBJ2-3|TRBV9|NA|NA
CASSVVSGSTDTQYF
TGTGCCAGCAGCGTAGTTAGCGGCAGTACAGATACGCAGTATTTT
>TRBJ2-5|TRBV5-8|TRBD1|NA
CASSKGGQGAETQYF
TGTGCCAGCAGCAAGGGGGGACAGGGGGCAGAGACCCAGTACTTC
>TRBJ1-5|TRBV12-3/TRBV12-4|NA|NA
CASSTRPQGDSNQPQHF
TGTGCCAGCAGCACGCGACCACAGGGCGATAGCAATCAGCCCCAGCATTTT
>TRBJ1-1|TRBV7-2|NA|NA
CASSLAGATEAFF
TGTGCCAGCAGCTTAGCGGGGGCCACTGAAGCTTTCTTT
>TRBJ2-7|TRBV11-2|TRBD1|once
CASSLVSGTGGMGTQIRRYEQYF
TGTGCCAGCAGCTTAGTATCCGGGACAGGAGGGATGGGGACTCAGATCCGTCGATACGAGCAGTACTTC
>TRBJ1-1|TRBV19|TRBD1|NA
CASSTQGVLNTEAFF
TGTGCCAGTAGTACTCAGGGGGTATTGAACACTGAAGCTTTCTTT
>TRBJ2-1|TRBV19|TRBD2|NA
CASSIGAGGLQQFF
TGTGCCAGTAGTATAGGAGCGGGAGGCCTTCAGCAGTTCTTC
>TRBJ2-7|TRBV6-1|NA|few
CASRGVPGKRSYEQYF
TGTGCCAGCCGCGGCGTCCCGGGAAAGAGGTCCTACGAGCAGTACTTC
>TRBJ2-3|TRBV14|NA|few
CASSQDPGTDTQYF
TGTGCCAGCAGCCAAGATCCTGGCACAGATACGCAGTATTTT
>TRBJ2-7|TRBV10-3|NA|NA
CAINGGGAYEQYF
TGTGCCATCAACGGCGGCGGGGCCTACGAGCAGTACTTC
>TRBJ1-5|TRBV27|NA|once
CASSQQTNQPQHF
TGTGCCAGCAGTCAACAGACCAATCAGCCCCAGCATTTT
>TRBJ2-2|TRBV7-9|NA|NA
CASLGLPGGELFF
TGTGCCAGCCTGGGGCTCCCGGGCGGGGAGCTGTTTTTT
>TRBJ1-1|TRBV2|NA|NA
CASSEFQPANTEAFF
TGTGCCAGCAGTGAGTTTCAGCCAGCAAACACTGAAGCTTTCTTT
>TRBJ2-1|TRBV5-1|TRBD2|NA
CASSLPAGDYNEQFF
TGCGCCAGCAGCTTGCCAGCGGGAGACTACAATGAGCAGTTCTTC
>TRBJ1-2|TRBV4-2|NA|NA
CASSPWEQAIPGYGYTF
TGTGCCAGCAGCCCGTGGGAACAGGCGATTCCAGGCTATGGCTACACCTTC
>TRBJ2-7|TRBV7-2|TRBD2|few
CASSLEAGEQYF
TGTGCCAGCAGCTTAGAAGCGGGAGAGCAGTACTTC
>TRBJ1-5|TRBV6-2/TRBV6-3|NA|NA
CASRIGQPQHF
TGTGCCAGCAGGATTGGTCAGCCCCAGCATTTT
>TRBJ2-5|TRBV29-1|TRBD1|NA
CSVLDRGAETQYF
TGCAGCGTTCTAGACAGGGGTGCAGAGACCCAGTACTTC
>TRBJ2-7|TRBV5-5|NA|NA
CASSFGGEQYF
TGTGCCAGCAGCTTCGGTGGGGAGCAGTACTTC
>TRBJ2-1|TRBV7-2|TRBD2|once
CASTIAGAYNEQFF
TGTGCCAGCACCATAGCGGGGGCCTACAATGAGCAGTTCTTC
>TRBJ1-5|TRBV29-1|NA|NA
CSVDTGQGQPQHF
TGCAGCGTTGATACAGGGCAAGGCCAGCCCCAGCATTTT
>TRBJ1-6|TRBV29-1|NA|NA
CSVRQDFDSPLHF
TGCAGCGTTAGACAGGACTTCGATTCACCCCTCCACTTT
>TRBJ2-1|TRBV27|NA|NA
CASRAPGFFHNEQFF
TGTGCCAGCAGAGCGCCGGGCTTTTTCCACAATGAGCAGTTCTTC
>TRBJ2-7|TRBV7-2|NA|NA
CASSLARSLGQLYYEQYF
TGTGCCAGCAGCTTAGCGAGGTCGTTGGGTCAGCTCTACTACGAGCAGTACTTC
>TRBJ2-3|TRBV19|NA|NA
CASSPQRDTQYF
TGTGCCAGTAGTCCCCAGAGGGATACGCAGTATTTT
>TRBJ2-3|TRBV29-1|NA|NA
CSVPGALEDTQYF
TGCAGCGTCCCCGGGGCCCTAGAGGATACGCAGTATTTT
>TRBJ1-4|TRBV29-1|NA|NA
CSVGVTNEKLFF
TGCAGCGTTGGGGTAACTAATGAAAAACTGTTTTTT
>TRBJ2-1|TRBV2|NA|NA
CASRPTRGSYNEQFF
TGTGCCAGCAGACCAACTAGGGGCTCCTACAATGAGCAGTTCTTC
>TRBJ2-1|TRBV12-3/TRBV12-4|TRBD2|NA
CASSLAIGRGSSHNEQFF
TGTGCCAGCAGTTTAGCTATCGGTCGCGGGAGTTCCCACAATGAGCAGTTCTTC
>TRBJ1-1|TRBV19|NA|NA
CASSIGVNTEAFF
TGTGCCAGTAGTATAGGGGTGAACACTGAAGCTTTCTTT
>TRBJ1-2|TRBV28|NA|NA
CASSSPPGGGYTF
TGTGCCAGCAGTAGCCCTCCCGGGGGAGGCTACACCTTC
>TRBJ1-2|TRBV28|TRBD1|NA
CASSFQGGGLYGYTF
TGTGCCAGCAGTTTCCAAGGGGGCGGATTATATGGCTACACCTTC
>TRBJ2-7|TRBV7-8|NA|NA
CASSLGRRGIHEQYF
TGTGCCAGCAGCTTAGGTAGGAGGGGAATCCACGAGCAGTACTTC
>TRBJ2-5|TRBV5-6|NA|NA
CASSLGSQETQYF
TGTGCCAGCAGCTTGGGTAGCCAAGAGACCCAGTACTTC
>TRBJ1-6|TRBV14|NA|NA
CASSQEIGQVNSPLHF
TGTGCCAGCAGCCAAGAGATCGGGCAGGTTAATTCACCCCTCCACTTT
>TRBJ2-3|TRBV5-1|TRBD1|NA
CASSLGDRAADTQYF
TGCGCCAGCAGCTTAGGGGACAGGGCCGCAGATACGCAGTATTTT
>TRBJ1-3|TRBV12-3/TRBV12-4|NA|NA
CASTVGLHSGNTIYF
TGTGCCAGCACCGTGGGACTCCACTCTGGAAACACCATATATTTT
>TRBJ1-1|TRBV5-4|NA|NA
CASSLRGRTSEAFF
TGTGCCAGCAGCTTGCGGGGACGGACATCTGAAGCTTTCTTT
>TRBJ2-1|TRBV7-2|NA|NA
CASSLAQLRLVEGGNEQFF
TGTGCCAGCAGCTTAGCACAACTGCGGCTCGTCGAGGGGGGGAATGAGCAGTTCTTC
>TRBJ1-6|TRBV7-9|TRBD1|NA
CASSSSQGANSPLHF
TGTGCCAGCAGCTCGTCACAGGGGGCTAATTCACCCCTCCACTTT
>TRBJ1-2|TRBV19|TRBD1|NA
CASRTGGTGRHYTF
TGTGCCAGTCGCACGGGGGGGACAGGGAGACACTACACCTTC
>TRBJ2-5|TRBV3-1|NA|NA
CASSQGSGRETQYF
TGTGCCAGCAGCCAAGGAAGTGGTAGAGAGACCCAGTACTTC
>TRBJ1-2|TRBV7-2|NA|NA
CASTPSPGDYGYTF
TGTGCCAGCACCCCGAGCCCAGGGGACTATGGCTACACCTTC
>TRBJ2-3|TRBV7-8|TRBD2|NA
CASSLGVLAGTDTQYF
TGTGCCAGCAGCTTAGGTGTACTAGCGGGCACAGATACGCAGTATTTT
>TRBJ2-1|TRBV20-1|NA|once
CSAEDGTYNEQFF
TGCAGTGCCGAGGACGGGACCTACAATGAGCAGTTCTTC
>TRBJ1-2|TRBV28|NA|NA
CASSLPDPNGYTF
TGTGCCAGCAGCCTCCCAGATCCGAATGGCTACACCTTC
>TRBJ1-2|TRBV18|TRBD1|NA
CASSRGTGETANYGYTF
TGTGCCAGCTCACGCGGGACAGGGGAAACTGCTAACTATGGCTACACCTTC
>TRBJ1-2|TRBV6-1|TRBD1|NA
CASQLTGGDGYTF
TGTGCCAGCCAATTGACAGGGGGGGATGGCTACACCTTC
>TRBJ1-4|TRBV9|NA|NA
CASSVDIATNEKLFF
TGTGCCAGCAGCGTAGACATAGCAACTAATGAAAAACTGTTTTTT